One T cell receptor (beta chain) is described in this entry. The data were obtained in a study of cytomegalovirus exposure and HLA in healthy donors. PCR employed 60 Vbeta and 13 Jbeta primers. Clones were sequenced by immunoSEQ multiplex PCR, and TCRdb holds only the in-frame ones, with some missing. The data hold around 150,000 clones, with around four fifths observed a single time. The V gene's germline CDR1 is SNHLY and CDR2 FYNNEI. Trimming took 4 bases from V and 11 from J; bases not matched to a gene: 9. The CDR3 covers 15 residues. The chain carries TRBV2 and TRBJ2-5; 14 bases agree with TRBD2. The sequence came from a man between 18 and 35 years old in good health and CMV-seronegative. Material for sequencing was PBMCs. CDR3 amino acids: CASSAKGLAGGSQYF. The CDR3 DNA is TGTGCCAGCAGTGCCAAAGGACTAGCGGGGGGTTCGCAGTACTTC. Supplemented by reference TRBV2 and TRBJ2-5, the full variable domain reads EPEVTQTPSHQVTQMGQEVILRCVPISNHLYFYWYRQILGQKVEFLVSFYNNEISEKSEIFDDQFSVERPDGSNFTLKIRSTKLEDSAMYFCASSAKGLAGGSQYFGPGTRLLVL.